This TCR beta chain was sequenced in a study of T cell responses to AZD1222 COVID-19 vaccine. Concerning this clone: Antigen specificity is unknown.

From germline, CDR1 is MNHEY and CDR2 SVGEGT. This CDR3 comprises 14 residues. V lost 2 bases and J 8 bases, leaving 10 bases between the germline ends. General study findings and limits: Elevations in Spike-specific TCR breadth and depth followed administration of two AZD1222 doses. Reportedly, close to half of spike-specific TCRs are directed against unmutated variant regions. Most donors were white British and more were female, and clonal diversity was possibly underestimated.

Profiling relied on immunoSEQ multiplex PCR, and the TCRdb table lists in-frame clones only, not all of them. The sample lists about 140,000 clones, about 88% occurring once. V is TRBV6-2 or TRBV6-3 and J is TRBJ1-6; D remains unclear. The sequence derives from an adult who received the AZD1222 COVID-19 vaccine. The source material was peripheral blood, sampled 28 days after the second AZD1222 dose. The CDR3 is CASSYDRPYSPLHF. The CDR3, as DNA: TGTGCCAGCAGTTACGACCGTCCCTATTCACCCCTCCACTTT.